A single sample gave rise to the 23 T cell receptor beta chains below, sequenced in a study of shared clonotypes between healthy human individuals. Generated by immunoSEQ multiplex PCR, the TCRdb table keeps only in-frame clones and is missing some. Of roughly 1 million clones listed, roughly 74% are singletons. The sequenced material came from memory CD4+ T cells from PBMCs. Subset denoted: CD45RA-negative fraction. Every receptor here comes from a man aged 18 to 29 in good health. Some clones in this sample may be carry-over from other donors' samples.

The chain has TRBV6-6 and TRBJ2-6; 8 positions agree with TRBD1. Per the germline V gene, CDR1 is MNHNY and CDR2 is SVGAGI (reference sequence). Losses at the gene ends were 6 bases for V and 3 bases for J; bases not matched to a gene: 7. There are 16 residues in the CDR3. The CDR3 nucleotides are TGTGCCAGCAGGCGGACAGGGAAAGATGGGGCCAACGTCCTGACTTTC. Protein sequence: CASRRTGKDGANVLTF.

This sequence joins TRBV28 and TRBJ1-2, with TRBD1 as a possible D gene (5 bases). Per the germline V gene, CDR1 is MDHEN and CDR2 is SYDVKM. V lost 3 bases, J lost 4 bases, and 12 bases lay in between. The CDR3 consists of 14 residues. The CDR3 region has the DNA TGTGCCAGCAGTTTTCAGGGAACCTCCTATGGCTACACCTTC. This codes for CASSFQGTSYGYTF.

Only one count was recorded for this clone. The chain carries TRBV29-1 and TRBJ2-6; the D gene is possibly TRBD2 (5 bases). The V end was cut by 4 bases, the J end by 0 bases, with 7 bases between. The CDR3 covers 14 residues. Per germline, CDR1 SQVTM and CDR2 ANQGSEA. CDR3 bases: TGCAGCGTTGTTGAGGGCTCTGGGGCCAACGTCCTGACTTTC. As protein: CSVVEGSGANVLTF. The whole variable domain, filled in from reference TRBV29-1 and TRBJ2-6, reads SAVISQKPSRDICQRGTSLTIQCQVDSQVTMMFWYRQQPGQSLTLIATANQGSEATYESGFVIDKFPISRPNLTFSTLTVSNMSPEDSSIYLCSVVEGSGANVLTFGAGSRLTVL.

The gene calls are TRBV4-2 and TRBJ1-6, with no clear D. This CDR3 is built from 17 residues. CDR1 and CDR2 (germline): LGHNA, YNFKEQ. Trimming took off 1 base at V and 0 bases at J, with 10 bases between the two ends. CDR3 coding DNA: TGTGCCAGCAGCCAAGGTGGCAGCAGCTCCTATAATTCACCCCTCCACTTT. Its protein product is CASSQGGSSSYNSPLHF.

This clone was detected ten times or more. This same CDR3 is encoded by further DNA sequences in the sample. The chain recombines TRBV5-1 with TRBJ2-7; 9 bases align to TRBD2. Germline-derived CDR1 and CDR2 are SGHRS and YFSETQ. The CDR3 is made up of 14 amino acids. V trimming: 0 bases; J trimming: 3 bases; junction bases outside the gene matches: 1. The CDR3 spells CASSLVSGSYEQYF. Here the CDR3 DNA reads TGCGCCAGCAGCTTGGTTAGCGGGAGCTACGAGCAGTACTTC.

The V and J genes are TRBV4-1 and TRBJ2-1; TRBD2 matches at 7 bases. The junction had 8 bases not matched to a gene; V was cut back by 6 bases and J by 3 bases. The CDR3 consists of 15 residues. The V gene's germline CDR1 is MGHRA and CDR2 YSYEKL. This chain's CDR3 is CASRPSPGGYNEQFF. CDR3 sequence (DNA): TGCGCCAGCAGACCCTCTCCGGGGGGCTACAATGAGCAGTTCTTC.

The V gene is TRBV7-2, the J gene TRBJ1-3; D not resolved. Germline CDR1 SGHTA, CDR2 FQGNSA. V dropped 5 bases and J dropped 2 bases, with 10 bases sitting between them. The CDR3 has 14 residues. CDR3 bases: TGTGCCAGCAGCCCCAGTCGCGCTGGAAACACCATATATTTT. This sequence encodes CASSPSRAGNTIYF.

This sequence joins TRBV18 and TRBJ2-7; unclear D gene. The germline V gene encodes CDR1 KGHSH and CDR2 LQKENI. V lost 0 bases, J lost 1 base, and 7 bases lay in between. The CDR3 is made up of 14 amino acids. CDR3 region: CASSPPYSSYEQYF. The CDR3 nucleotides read TGTGCCAGCTCACCACCGTACAGTTCCTACGAGCAGTACTTC.

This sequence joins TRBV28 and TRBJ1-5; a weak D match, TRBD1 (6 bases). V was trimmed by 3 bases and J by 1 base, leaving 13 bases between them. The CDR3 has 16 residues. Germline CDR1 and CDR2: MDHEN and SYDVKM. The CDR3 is CASSFETGNSNQPQHF. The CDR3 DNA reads TGTGCCAGCAGTTTCGAGACAGGTAACAGCAATCAGCCCCAGCATTTT.

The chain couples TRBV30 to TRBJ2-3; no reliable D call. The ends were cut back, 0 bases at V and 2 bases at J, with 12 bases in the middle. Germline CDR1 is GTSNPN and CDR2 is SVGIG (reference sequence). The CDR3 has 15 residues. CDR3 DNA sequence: TGTGCCTGGAGTGTACCGCCGGATCTCACAGATACGCAGTATTTT. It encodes CAWSVPPDLTDTQYF.

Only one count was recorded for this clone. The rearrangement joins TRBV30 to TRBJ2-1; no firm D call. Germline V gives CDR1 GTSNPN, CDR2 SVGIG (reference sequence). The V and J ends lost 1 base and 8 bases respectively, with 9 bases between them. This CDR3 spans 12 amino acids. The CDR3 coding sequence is TGTGCCTGGAGTGGGGCTAGGTATGAGCAGTTCTTC. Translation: CAWSGARYEQFF.

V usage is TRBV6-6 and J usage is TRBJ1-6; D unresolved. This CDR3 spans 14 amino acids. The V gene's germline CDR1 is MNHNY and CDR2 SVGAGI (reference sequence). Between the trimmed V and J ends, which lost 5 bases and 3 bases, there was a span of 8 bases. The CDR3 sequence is CASSAYLYNSPLHF. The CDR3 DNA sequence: TGTGCCAGCAGTGCTTATCTCTATAATTCACCCCTCCACTTT.

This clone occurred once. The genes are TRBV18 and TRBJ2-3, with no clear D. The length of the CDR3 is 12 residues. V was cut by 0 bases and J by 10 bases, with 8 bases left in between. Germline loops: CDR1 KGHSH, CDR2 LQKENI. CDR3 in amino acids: CASSPPLVAQYF. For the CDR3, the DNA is TGTGCCAGCTCACCACCCCTGGTTGCGCAGTATTTT.

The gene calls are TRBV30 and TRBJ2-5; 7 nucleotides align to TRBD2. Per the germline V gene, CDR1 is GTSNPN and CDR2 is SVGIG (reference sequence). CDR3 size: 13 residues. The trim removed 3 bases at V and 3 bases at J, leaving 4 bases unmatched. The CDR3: CAWRIAGEETQYF. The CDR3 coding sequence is TGTGCCTGGAGGATTGCGGGGGAAGAGACCCAGTACTTC.

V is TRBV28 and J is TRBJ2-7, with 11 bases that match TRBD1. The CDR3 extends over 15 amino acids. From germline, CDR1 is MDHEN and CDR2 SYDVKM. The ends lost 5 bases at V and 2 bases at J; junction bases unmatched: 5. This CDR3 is CASSPWTGGTYEQYF. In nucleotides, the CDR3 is TGTGCCAGCAGTCCCTGGACAGGGGGCACCTACGAGCAGTACTTC.

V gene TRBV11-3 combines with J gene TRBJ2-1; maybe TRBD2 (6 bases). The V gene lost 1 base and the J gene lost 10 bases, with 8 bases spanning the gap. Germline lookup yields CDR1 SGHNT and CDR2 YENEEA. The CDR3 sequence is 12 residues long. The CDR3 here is CASSLGREEQFF. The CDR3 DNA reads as TGTGCCAGCAGCTTAGGTCGGGAGGAGCAGTTCTTC.

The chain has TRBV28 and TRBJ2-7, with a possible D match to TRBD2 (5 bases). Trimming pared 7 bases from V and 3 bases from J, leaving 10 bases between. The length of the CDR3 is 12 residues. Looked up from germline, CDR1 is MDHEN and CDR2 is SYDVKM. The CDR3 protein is CASTTGDYEQYF. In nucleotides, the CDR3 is TGTGCCAGCACCACCGGGGACTACGAGCAGTACTTC.

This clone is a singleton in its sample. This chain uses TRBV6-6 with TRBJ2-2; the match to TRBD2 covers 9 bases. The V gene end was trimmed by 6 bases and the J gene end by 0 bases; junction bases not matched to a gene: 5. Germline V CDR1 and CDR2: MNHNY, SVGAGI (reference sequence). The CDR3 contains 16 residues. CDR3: CASRGAGGSNTGELFF. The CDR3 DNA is TGTGCCAGCAGGGGAGCGGGAGGTTCGAACACCGGGGAGCTGTTTTTT.

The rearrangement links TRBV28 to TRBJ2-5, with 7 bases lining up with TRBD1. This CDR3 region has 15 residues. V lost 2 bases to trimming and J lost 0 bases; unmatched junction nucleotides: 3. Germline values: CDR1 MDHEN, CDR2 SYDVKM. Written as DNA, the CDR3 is TGTGCCAGCAGTTTACAAGGGACAGACCAAGAGACCCAGTACTTC. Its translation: CASSLQGTDQETQYF.

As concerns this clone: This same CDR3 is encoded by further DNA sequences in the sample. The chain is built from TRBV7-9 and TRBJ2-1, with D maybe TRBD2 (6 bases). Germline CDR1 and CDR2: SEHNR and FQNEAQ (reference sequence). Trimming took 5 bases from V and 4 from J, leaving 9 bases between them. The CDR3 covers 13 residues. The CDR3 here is CASSLGTYNEQFF. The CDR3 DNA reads TGTGCCAGCAGCCTCGGGACTTACAATGAGCAGTTCTTC.

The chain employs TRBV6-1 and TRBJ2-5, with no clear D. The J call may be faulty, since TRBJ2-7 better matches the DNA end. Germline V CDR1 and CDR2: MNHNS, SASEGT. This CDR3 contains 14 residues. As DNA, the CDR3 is TGTGCCAGTTACTCTGAAGGCCGCTCCTACGAGCAGTACTTC. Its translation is CASYSEGRSYEQYF.

For the CDR3, the DNA is TGTGCCACCAGCAGAGCCCGGGGCTTCAACTACAATGAGCAGTTCTTC. It codes for CATSRARGFNYNEQFF. The rearrangement uses TRBV15 and TRBJ2-1; D possibly uses TRBD1 or TRBD2 (5 bases each). This CDR3 contains 16 residues. Trimming cost V 1 base and J 3 bases, with 13 bases left between them. From germline, CDR1 is LNHNV and CDR2 YYDKDF (reference sequence). The complete variable domain, with remaining parts taken from reference TRBV15 and TRBJ2-1, reads DAMVIQNPRYQVTQFGKPVTLSCSQTLNHNVMYWYQQKSSQAPKLLFHYYDKDFNNEADTPDNFQSRRPNTSFCFLDIRSPGLGDTAMYLCATSRARGFNYNEQFFGPGTRLTVL.

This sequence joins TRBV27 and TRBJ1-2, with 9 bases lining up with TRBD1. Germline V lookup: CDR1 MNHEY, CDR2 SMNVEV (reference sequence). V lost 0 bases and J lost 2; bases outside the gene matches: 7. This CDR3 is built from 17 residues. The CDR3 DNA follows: TGTGCCAGCAGTTTATCGAGGGGACAGGGAGGGAACTATGGCTACACCTTC. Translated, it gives CASSLSRGQGGNYGYTF.